This entry lists 20 T cell receptor beta chains sequenced from one sample in a study of T-cell memory formation after mild COVID-19. TCRdb reanalysed the 5' RACE reads using MiXCR and keeps one entry per CDR3 protein. The sample includes 140,000 to 150,000 distinct CDR3 sequences, 6% to 7% seen only once; the top ten take 2% to 2.5%. Sequencing input: PBMCs or a T cell subset sorted from them (not recorded which). These receptors all come from an adult woman who had mild COVID-19 (a few samples of this study predate the infection). Cell type and time point are not known.

This clonotype was found many times. The CDR3 DNA sequence: TGTGCCAGCAGCTTAGAAGGGTGGGGTAGCGCAGATACGCAGTATTTT. Protein product: CASSLEGWGSADTQYF. The chain couples TRBV7-8 to TRBJ2-3; possibly TRBD2 for D (5 bases). The V gene lost 1 base and the J gene lost 4 bases, with 15 bases spanning the gap. Germline CDR1 and CDR2: SGHVS and FQNEAQ. This CDR3 spans 16 amino acids.

This clonotype came up many times. The V and J genes are TRBV24-1 and TRBJ2-1; 7 positions match TRBD2. Germline loops: CDR1 KGHDR, CDR2 SFDVKD. Unmatched junction bases numbered 9, after V lost 1 base and J lost 4 bases. CDR3 size: 17 residues. CDR3 bases: TGTGCCACCAGTGATTTTAGGGCGGGAGTCTCGTACAATGAGCAGTTCTTC. Amino acids: CATSDFRAGVSYNEQFF.

This clonotype was recorded many times. The CDR3: CASSERRGGTDTQYF. The CDR3 nucleotides are TGTGCCAGCAGTGAGCGGCGGGGGGGGACAGATACGCAGTATTTT. V and J are TRBV2 and TRBJ2-3, with 9 nucleotides matching TRBD2. CDR3 size: 15 residues. Germline V gene data show CDR1 as SNHLY and CDR2 as FYNNEI. V gave up 3 bases and J gave up 3 bases; unmatched junction bases: 4.

Only a few counts were recorded for this clonotype. The rearrangement links TRBV5-1 to TRBJ2-1; 7 bases are shared with TRBD2. The CDR3 is 15 amino acids. Germline V lookup: CDR1 SGHRS, CDR2 YFSETQ. V gave up 0 bases and J gave up 4 bases; unmatched junction bases: 4. The CDR3 DNA follows: TGCGCCAGCAGCTTGGTGGCTAGCGGTTACAATGAGCAGTTCTTC. It encodes CASSLVASGYNEQFF.

The gene calls are TRBV7-2 and TRBJ2-7; 8 bases are shared with TRBD2. The junction had 9 bases not matched to a gene; V was cut back by 1 base and J by 4 bases. CDR1 is SGHTA, CDR2 FQGNSA, per germline. The CDR3 runs to 16 residues. This CDR3 reads CASSLGASGSGYEQYF. As DNA, the CDR3 is TGTGCCAGCAGCTTAGGGGCCAGCGGGAGTGGGTACGAGCAGTACTTC.

The chain employs TRBV5-1 and TRBJ2-2; possibly TRBD1 or TRBD2 for D (5 bases each). The V end lost 2 bases, the J end lost 0 bases, and 8 bases lay between the germline ends. Germline V gives CDR1 SGHRS, CDR2 YFSETQ. CDR3 length: 15 amino acids. As DNA, the CDR3 is TGCGCCAGCAGCTTCCAGGGACCGAACACCGGGGAGCTGTTTTTT. Encoded protein: CASSFQGPNTGELFF. The full variable domain, in which reference TRBV5-1 and TRBJ2-2 provide the parts outside the CDR3, is KAGVTQTPRYLIKTRGQQVTLSCSPISGHRSVSWYQQTPGQGLQFLFEYFSETQRNKGNFPGRFSGRQFSNSRSEMNVSTLELGDSALYLCASSFQGPNTGELFFGEGSRLTVL.

This clonotype was counted many times. The rearrangement joins TRBV6-2 or TRBV6-3 to TRBJ2-5; D unresolved. From germline, CDR1 is MNHEY and CDR2 SVGEGT. The CDR3 loop spans 15 amino acids. The V end lost 6 bases, the J end lost 4 bases, and 18 bases lay between the germline ends. The CDR3 loop reads CASSPDFKRTETQYF. The CDR3 DNA is TGTGCCAGCAGCCCCGACTTTAAGAGGACAGAGACCCAGTACTTC.

The V call is TRBV19, the J call TRBJ1-5; tentatively, D is TRBD1 (6 bases). Germline V gene data show CDR1 as LNHDA and CDR2 as SQIVND (reference sequence). V lost 2 bases and J 2 bases, leaving 19 bases between the germline ends. This CDR3 has 18 amino acids. The CDR3 loop reads CASSISRPSRGGNQPQHF. In DNA, the CDR3 is TGTGCCAGTAGTATATCCCGTCCCAGCAGGGGTGGCAATCAGCCCCAGCATTTT.

The V call is TRBV5-1, the J call TRBJ2-7; D might be TRBD1 or TRBD2, each matching 6 bases. V lost 4 bases and J lost 2, with 13 bases in between. This CDR3 has 14 amino acids. Per the germline V gene, CDR1 is SGHRS and CDR2 is YFSETQ. CDR3 bases: TGCGCCAGCAGCCAGGAAGGGGGGACCTACGAGCAGTACTTC. This encodes CASSQEGGTYEQYF.

This clonotype turned up a few times. This rearrangement joins TRBV3-1 to TRBJ1-1, with D uncertain. Trimming cost V 5 bases and J 1 base, with 14 bases left between them. This CDR3 comprises 15 residues. Germline V lookup: CDR1 LGHDT, CDR2 YNNKEL (reference sequence). CDR3 in amino acids: CASSENAGGNTEAFF. The CDR3 bases are TGTGCCAGCAGCGAAAACGCCGGAGGGAACACTGAAGCTTTCTTT.

The chain joins TRBV11-2 to TRBJ2-1; 15 positions agree with TRBD2. CDR3 length: 20 residues. CDR1 is SGHAT, CDR2 FQNNGV, per germline. The ends lost 4 bases at V and 3 bases at J; junction bases unmatched: 13. CDR3 residues: CASSSPVRTSGRAGYNEQFF. The CDR3 bases are TGTGCCAGCAGCTCACCCGTGAGGACTAGCGGGAGGGCCGGCTACAATGAGCAGTTCTTC.

The gene calls are TRBV18 and TRBJ2-5; TRBD2 aligns across 10 bases. The CDR3 has 18 residues. CDR1 and CDR2 (germline): KGHSH, LQKENI. Losses at the gene ends were 6 bases for V and 5 bases for J; bases not matched to a gene: 18. CDR3 DNA: TGTGCCAGCTCCCAAGGCCTACAGACTAGCGGGTCTTCTGAGACCCAGTACTTC. Encoded protein: CASSQGLQTSGSSETQYF.

This clonotype was counted only a few times. The genes are TRBV3-1 and TRBJ2-5; D unclear. This CDR3 is built from 15 residues. V lost 1 base to trimming and J lost 2 bases, with 11 bases between them. Germline V gives CDR1 LGHDT, CDR2 YNNKEL (reference sequence). CDR3 coding DNA: TGTGCCAGCAGCCAAGGGGTACAGATACAAGAGACCCAGTACTTC. Protein sequence: CASSQGVQIQETQYF.

This clonotype was counted only a few times. J is TRBJ2-4 and V is TRBV15, with a weak D call TRBD1 (6 bases). V lost 5 bases and J lost 4, with 27 bases in between. CDR3 length: 19 amino acids. Germline CDR1 is LNHNV and CDR2 is YYDKDF (reference sequence). The CDR3 protein is CATSGGTGMGPTSKNIQYF. CDR3 nucleotides: TGTGCCACCAGCGGTGGAACAGGGATGGGGCCGACGAGTAAAAACATTCAGTACTTC. Full variable domain (missing parts from reference TRBV15 and TRBJ2-4): DAMVIQNPRYQVTQFGKPVTLSCSQTLNHNVMYWYQQKSSQAPKLLFHYYDKDFNNEADTPDNFQSRRPNTSFCFLDIRSPGLGDTAMYLCATSGGTGMGPTSKNIQYFGAGTRLSVL.

For the CDR3, the DNA is TGTGCCAGCTCACGGCGGACAGGGTACGACTATGGCTACACCTTC. This gives the protein CASSRRTGYDYGYTF. The chain combines TRBV18 with TRBJ1-2, with 8 bases aligning to TRBD1. CDR3 size: 15 residues. Germline values: CDR1 KGHSH, CDR2 LQKENI. V gave up 4 bases and J gave up 3 bases; unmatched junction bases: 7.

This clonotype was seen more than once but under ten times. The rearrangement links TRBV18 to TRBJ2-2; 7 bases fit TRBD1. Germline loops: CDR1 KGHSH, CDR2 LQKENI. This CDR3 contains 16 residues. J was trimmed by 2 bases and V by 1 base; bases with no gene match: 4. CDR3 nucleotide sequence: TGTGCCAGCTCACCACAAAGACAGGGAAACACCGGGGAGCTGTTTTTT. Protein: CASSPQRQGNTGELFF.

The genes are TRBV12-3 or TRBV12-4 and TRBJ2-1, with 8 bases that match TRBD2. The CDR3 consists of 14 residues. J lost 5 bases, V lost 5 bases, and 5 bases had no gene match. CDR3 amino acids: CASSQGLDNNEQFF. CDR3 DNA sequence: TGTGCCAGCAGTCAGGGACTAGACAACAATGAGCAGTTCTTC.

The chain joins TRBV25-1 to TRBJ2-6; D is possibly TRBD2 (5 bases). CDR1 is MGHDK, CDR2 SYGVNS, per germline. Trimming stripped 3 bases from V and 1 base from J, with 10 bases between. The CDR3 is made up of 16 amino acids. CDR3 protein: CASSDSRRSGANVLTF. DNA of the CDR3: TGTGCCAGCAGTGATAGCCGGAGGTCTGGGGCCAACGTCCTGACTTTC.

In its sample, this clonotype was seen many times. V gene TRBV3-1 combines with J gene TRBJ1-5; D call uncertain. With 5 bases removed from V and 5 bases from J, the gap between germline ends came to 7 bases. This CDR3 has 12 amino acids. The germline V gene has CDR1 LGHDT and CDR2 YNNKEL (reference sequence). The CDR3 coding sequence is TGTGCCAGCAGCTCGCTGGATCAGCCCCAGCATTTT. Encoded protein: CASSSLDQPQHF. The full variable domain, its missing parts supplied by reference TRBV3-1 and TRBJ1-5, is DTAVSQTPKYLVTQMGNDKSIKCEQNLGHDTMYWYKQDSKKFLKIMFSYNNKELIINETVPNRFSPKSPDKAHLNLHINSLELGDSAVYFCASSSLDQPQHFGDGTRLSIL.

The genes are TRBV2 and TRBJ2-3, with a possible D match to TRBD2 (5 bases). Trimming removed 7 bases from V and 4 bases from J, with 15 bases in between. This CDR3 spans 14 amino acids. Per the germline V gene, CDR1 is SNHLY and CDR2 is FYNNEI. The CDR3 DNA reads as TGTGCCAGCAACCAGAGGACTTCCCCAGATACGCAGTATTTT. Translating it yields CASNQRTSPDTQYF. Using reference TRBV2 and TRBJ2-3 for the parts outside the CDR3, the full variable domain is EPEVTQTPSHQVTQMGQEVILRCVPISNHLYFYWYRQILGQKVEFLVSFYNNEISEKSEIFDDQFSVERPDGSNFTLKIRSTKLEDSAMYFCASNQRTSPDTQYFGPGTRLTVL.